Given below is one T cell receptor (beta chain) in context. The sample originates from a study of OX40 agonist ivuxolimab in advanced cancers. Trimming left V 3 bases short and J 1 base short, with 12 bases between. Looked up from germline, CDR1 is GTSNPN and CDR2 is SVGIG (reference sequence). This CDR3 region has 14 residues. Systemic immunosuppression or autoimmune disease history was grounds to exclude patients. The protocol was immunoSEQ multiplex PCR, while the TCRdb copy is restricted to in-frame clones and leaves out a portion. The sample shows tens of thousands of clones, roughly 85% of them seen only once.

This receptor was identified in an adult with an advanced solid tumor such as melanoma, head and neck, liver or kidney cancer. The V and J genes are TRBV30 and TRBJ1-1; perhaps TRBD1 as D (6 bases). The sample consisted of CD4+ or CD8+ T cells sorted from blood, taken in a trial of the OX40 agonist ivuxolimab. This CDR3 is CAWRVQGRNTEAFF. As DNA, the CDR3 is TGTGCCTGGAGAGTACAGGGTAGGAACACTGAAGCTTTCTTT.